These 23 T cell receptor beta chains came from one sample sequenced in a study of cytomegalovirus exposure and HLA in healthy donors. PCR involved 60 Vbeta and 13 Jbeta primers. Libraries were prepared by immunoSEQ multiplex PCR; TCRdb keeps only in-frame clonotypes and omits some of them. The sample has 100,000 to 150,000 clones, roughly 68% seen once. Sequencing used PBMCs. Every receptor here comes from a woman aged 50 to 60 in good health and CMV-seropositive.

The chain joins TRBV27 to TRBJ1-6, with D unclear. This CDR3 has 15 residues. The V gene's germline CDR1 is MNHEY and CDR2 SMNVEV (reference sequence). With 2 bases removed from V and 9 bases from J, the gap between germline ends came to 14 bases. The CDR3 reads CASSLEGLESSPLHF. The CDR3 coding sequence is TGTGCCAGCAGTTTAGAAGGCCTGGAGAGTTCACCCCTCCACTTT.

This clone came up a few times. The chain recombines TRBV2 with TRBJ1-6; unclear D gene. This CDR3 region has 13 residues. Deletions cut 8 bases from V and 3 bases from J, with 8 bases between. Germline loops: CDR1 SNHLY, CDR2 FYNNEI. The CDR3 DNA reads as TGTGCCAGCGGTGCAGACTATAATTCACCCCTCCACTTT. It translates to CASGADYNSPLHF.

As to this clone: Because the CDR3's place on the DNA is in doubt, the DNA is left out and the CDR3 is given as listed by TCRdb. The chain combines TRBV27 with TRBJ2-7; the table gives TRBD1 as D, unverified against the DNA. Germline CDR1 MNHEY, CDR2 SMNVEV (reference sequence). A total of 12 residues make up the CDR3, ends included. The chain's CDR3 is CASSVGQGALYF.

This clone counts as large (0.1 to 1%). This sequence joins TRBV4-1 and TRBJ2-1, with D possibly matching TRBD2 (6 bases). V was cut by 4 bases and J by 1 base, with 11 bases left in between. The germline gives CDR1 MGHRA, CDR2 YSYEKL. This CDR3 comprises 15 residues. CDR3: CASSLGTSSYNEQFF. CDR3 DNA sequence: TGCGCCAGCAGCCTCGGGACTTCGTCCTACAATGAGCAGTTCTTC.

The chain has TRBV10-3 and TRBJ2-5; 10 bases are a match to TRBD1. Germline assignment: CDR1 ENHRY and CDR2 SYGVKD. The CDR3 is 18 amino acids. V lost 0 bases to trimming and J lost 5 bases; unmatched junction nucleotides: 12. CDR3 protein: CAISESRGDRGIRETQYF. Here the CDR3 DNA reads TGTGCCATCAGTGAGTCGAGAGGGGACAGGGGAATCAGGGAGACCCAGTACTTC.

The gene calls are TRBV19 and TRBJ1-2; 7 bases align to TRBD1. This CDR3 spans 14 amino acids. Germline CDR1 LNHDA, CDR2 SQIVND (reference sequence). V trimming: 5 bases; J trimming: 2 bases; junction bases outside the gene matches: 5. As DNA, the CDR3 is TGTGCCAGTAGTTCCTCAGGGGGAAACTATGGCTACACCTTC. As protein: CASSSSGGNYGYTF.

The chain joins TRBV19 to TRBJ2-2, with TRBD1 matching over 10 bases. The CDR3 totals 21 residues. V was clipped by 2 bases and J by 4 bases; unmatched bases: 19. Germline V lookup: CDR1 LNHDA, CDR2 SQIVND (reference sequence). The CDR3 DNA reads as TGTGCCAGTAGTATATACGGTTTACGTGGGCCCGGGACAGGGGTCACCGGGGAGCTGTTTTTT. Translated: CASSIYGLRGPGTGVTGELFF.

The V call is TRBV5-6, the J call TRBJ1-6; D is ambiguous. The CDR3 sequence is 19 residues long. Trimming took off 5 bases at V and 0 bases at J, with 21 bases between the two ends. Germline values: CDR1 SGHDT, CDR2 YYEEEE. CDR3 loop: CASRLRVGSASSYNSPLHF. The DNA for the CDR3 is TGTGCCAGCAGGCTGAGGGTGGGCAGCGCGAGCTCCTATAATTCACCCCTCCACTTT.

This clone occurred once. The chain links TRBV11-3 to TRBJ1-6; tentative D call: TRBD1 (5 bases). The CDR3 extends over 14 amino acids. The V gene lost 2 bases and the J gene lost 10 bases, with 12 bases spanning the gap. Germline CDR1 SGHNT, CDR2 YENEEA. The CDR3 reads CASSLYGGESPLHF. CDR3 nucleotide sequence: TGTGCCAGCAGCTTATACGGGGGTGAATCACCCCTCCACTTT.

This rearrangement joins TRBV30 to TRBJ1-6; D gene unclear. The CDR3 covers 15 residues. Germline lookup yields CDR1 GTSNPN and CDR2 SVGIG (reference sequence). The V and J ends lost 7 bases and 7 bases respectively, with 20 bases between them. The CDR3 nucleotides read TGTGCCTACAACCCCGAGACACCTTTGAATTCACCCCTCCACTTT. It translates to CAYNPETPLNSPLHF.

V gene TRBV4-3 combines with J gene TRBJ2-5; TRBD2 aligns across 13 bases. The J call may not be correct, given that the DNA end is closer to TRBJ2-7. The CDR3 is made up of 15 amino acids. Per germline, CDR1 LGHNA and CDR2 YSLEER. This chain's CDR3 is CASSLGLAGVYEQYF. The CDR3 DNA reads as TGCGCCAGCAGCCTAGGACTAGCGGGGGTTTACGAGCAGTACTTC.

CDR3 protein: CASSFAGGRTDTQYF. The CDR3 nucleotides read TGTGCCAGCAGCTTTGCGGGGGGCCGCACAGATACGCAGTATTTT. The chain joins TRBV5-4 to TRBJ2-3; 8 positions match TRBD2. CDR3 length: 15 amino acids. Germline CDR1 reads SGHNT; CDR2 reads YYREEE (reference sequence). V was clipped by 2 bases and J by 1 base; unmatched bases: 3.

CDR3 DNA sequence: TGTGCCAGCAGCTTATTCGACAGGGCTGTTCCTGAAGCTTTCTTT. Translated, it gives CASSLFDRAVPEAFF. The chain recombines TRBV7-9 with TRBJ1-1; 7 bases align to TRBD1. V trimming: 2 bases; J trimming: 6 bases; junction bases outside the gene matches: 9. Germline loops: CDR1 SEHNR, CDR2 FQNEAQ (reference sequence). This CDR3 is 15 amino acids long.

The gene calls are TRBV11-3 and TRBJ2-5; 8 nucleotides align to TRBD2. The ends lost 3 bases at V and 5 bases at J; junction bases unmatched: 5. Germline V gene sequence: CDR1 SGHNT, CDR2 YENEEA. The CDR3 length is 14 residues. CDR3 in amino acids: CASSFGGGRETQYF. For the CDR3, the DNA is TGTGCCAGCAGCTTCGGGGGGGGCAGGGAGACCCAGTACTTC.

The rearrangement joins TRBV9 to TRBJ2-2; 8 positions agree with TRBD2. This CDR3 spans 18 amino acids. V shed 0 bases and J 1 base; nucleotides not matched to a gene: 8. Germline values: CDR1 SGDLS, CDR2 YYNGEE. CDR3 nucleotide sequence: TGTGCCAGCAGCGTAGATCGGCGGGGGGCGGGGAACACCGGGGAGCTGTTTTTT. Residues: CASSVDRRGAGNTGELFF.

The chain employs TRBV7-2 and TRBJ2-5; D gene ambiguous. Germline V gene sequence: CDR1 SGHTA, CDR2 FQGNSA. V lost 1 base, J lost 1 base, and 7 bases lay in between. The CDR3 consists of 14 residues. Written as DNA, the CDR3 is TGTGCCAGCAGCTTAGGTCAGGTCCAAGAGACCCAGTACTTC. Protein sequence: CASSLGQVQETQYF.

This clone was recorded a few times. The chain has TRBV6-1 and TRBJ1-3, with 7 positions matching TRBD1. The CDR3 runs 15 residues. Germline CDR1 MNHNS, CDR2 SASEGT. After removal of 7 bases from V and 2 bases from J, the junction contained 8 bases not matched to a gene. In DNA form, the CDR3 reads TGTGCCAGCAAGCTGGGAACAGGGGCTGGAAACACCATATATTTT. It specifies CASKLGTGAGNTIYF.

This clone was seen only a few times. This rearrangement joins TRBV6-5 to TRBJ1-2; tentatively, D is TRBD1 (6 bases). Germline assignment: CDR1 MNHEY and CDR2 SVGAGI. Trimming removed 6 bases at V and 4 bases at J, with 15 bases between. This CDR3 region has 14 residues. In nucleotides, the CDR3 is TGTGCCAGCAGGCCGGGACACCTGTCCTATGGCTACACCTTC. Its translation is CASRPGHLSYGYTF.

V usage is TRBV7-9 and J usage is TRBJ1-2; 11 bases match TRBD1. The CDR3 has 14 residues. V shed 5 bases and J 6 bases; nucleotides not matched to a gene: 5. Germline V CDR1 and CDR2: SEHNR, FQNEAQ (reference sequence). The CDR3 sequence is CASSPGTGGNGYTF. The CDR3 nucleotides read TGTGCCAGCAGCCCGGGGACAGGGGGAAATGGCTACACCTTC.

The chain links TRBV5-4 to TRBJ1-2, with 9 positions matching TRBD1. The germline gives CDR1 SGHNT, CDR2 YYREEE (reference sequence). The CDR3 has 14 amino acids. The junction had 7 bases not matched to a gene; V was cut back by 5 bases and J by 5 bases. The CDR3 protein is CASREKGTGYGYTF. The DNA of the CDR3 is TGTGCCAGCAGAGAGAAGGGGACAGGGTATGGCTACACCTTC.

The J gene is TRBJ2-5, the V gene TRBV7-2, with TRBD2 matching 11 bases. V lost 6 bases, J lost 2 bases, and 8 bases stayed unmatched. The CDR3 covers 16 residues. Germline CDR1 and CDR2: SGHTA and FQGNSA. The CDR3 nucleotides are TGTGCCAGCAGGACCGGGACTAGCGGTTTACAAGAGACCCAGTACTTC. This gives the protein CASRTGTSGLQETQYF.

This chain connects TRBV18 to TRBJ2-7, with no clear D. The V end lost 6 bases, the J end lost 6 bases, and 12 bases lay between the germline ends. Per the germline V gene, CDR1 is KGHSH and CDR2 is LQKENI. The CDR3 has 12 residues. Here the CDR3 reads CASSPDSSEQYF. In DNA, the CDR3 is TGTGCCAGCTCCCCCGACTCCAGCGAGCAGTACTTC.

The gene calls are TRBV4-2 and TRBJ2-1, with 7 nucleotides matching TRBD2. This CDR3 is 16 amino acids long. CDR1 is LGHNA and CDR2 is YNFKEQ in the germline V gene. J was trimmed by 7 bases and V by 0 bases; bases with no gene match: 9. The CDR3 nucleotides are TGTGCCAGCAGCCAAGATAGGAGCGGGGCCGAAAATGAGCAGTTCTTC. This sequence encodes CASSQDRSGAENEQFF.